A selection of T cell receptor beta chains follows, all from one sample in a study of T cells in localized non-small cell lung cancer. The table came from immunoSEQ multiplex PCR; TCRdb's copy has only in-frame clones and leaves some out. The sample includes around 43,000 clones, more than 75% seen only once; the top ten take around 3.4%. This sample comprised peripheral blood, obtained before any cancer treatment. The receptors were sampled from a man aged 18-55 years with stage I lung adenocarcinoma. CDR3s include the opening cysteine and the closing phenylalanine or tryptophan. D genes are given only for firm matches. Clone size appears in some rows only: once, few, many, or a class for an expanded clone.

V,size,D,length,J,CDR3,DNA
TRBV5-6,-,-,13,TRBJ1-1,CASSSSRGYRAFF,TGTGCCAGCAGCTCAAGCCGGGGGTACCGGGCTTTCTTT
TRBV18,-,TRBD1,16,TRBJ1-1,CASSPSTQGMNTEAFF,TGTGCCAGCTCACCATCGACACAGGGGATGAACACTGAAGCTTTCTTT
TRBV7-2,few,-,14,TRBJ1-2,CASSLVGGEYGYTF,TGTGCCAGCAGCTTAGTAGGAGGGGAATATGGCTACACCTTC
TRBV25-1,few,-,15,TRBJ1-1,CASSAGLSGGTEAFF,TGTGCCAGCAGTGCGGGACTCTCCGGGGGCACTGAAGCTTTCTTT
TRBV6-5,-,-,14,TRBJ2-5,CASSYREASETQYF,TGTGCCAGCAGTTATAGAGAAGCCTCAGAGACCCAGTACTTC
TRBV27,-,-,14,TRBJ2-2,CASRLAANTGELFF,TGTGCCAGCAGATTAGCCGCGAACACCGGGGAGCTGTTTTTT
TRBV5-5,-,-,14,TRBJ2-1,CASSLVEQYNEQFF,TGTGCCAGCAGCTTGGTTGAGCAGTACAATGAGCAGTTCTTC
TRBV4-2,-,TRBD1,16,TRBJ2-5,CASSQARQGARETQYF,TGTGCCAGCAGCCAAGCGCGGCAGGGGGCTAGGGAGACCCAGTACTTC
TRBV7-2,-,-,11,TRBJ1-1,CASGSTSGAFF,TGTGCCAGCGGATCTACTAGTGGAGCTTTCTTT
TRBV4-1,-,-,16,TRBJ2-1,CASSRDQRSSYNEQFF,TGCGCCAGCAGCCGGGATCAAAGGAGCTCCTACAATGAGCAGTTCTTC
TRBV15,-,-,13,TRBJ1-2,CATSSSRGHGYTF,TGTGCCACCAGCAGTAGTCGGGGGCATGGCTACACCTTC
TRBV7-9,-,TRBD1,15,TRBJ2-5,CASSFSRGTQETQYF,TGTGCCAGCAGCTTTAGCAGGGGGACCCAAGAGACCCAGTACTTC
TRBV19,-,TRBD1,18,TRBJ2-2,CASSRDSLKLTNTGELFF,TGTGCCAGTAGTAGGGACAGCCTCAAACTCACGAACACCGGGGAGCTGTTTTTT
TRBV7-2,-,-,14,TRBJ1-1,CASSTRTSNTEAFF,TGTGCCAGCAGCACCCGGACATCGAACACTGAAGCTTTCTTT
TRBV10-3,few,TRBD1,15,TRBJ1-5,CAISEIAAGGQPQHF,TGTGCCATCAGTGAGATAGCGGCAGGGGGCCAGCCCCAGCATTTT
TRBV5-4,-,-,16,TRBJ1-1,CASSVRQWNMNTEAFF,TGTGCCAGCAGCGTAAGACAGTGGAACATGAACACTGAAGCTTTCTTT